A single sample gave rise to the 24 T cell receptor beta chains below, sequenced in a study of CD8 T cells in Susac syndrome (dated by TCRdb to about 2019). Library preparation was by the immunoSEQ multiplex PCR assay. RNA was extracted using the RNeasy kit, and roughly 0.5 to 1 ug of the RNA was reverse transcribed with random hexamers. The public reads were reprocessed in TCRdb via fastp at Q25 and MiXCR, keeping in-frame beta chains. All rows with the same CDR3 protein become a single entry with the most common DNA and genes. The table for this sample lists around 220,000 distinct CDR3 sequences; roughly nine tenths of them were counted only once. Roughly 0.13% of the sample lies in the top ten. The specimen sequenced was CD8+ T cells from PBMCs. These receptors came from a human donor with multiple sclerosis.

V and J are TRBV4-3 and TRBJ2-1, with D possibly being TRBD2 (6 bases). The V and J ends lost 5 bases and 1 base respectively, with 18 bases between them. The CDR3 is 17 residues long. The germline V gene has CDR1 LGHNA and CDR2 YSLEER. The CDR3 coding sequence is TGCGCCAGCAGCGCCAACCGACTAGTGAAGTCCTACAATGAGCAGTTCTTC. This codes for CASSANRLVKSYNEQFF.

The chain joins TRBV20-1 to TRBJ1-5, with D perhaps TRBD1 (5 bases). The germline V and J ends were trimmed by 8 bases and 2 bases, with 13 bases remaining between them. The CDR3 is 13 amino acids. Germline V lookup: CDR1 DFQATT, CDR2 SNEGSKA (reference sequence). CDR3 amino acids: CSTQLGGNQPQHF. In nucleotides, the CDR3 is TGCAGTACACAGCTGGGGGGCAATCAGCCCCAGCATTTT.

The chain employs TRBV7-2 and TRBJ1-5, with TRBD1 matching 7 bases. CDR3 length equals 14 residues. Per germline, CDR1 SGHTA and CDR2 FQGNSA. V was pared by 4 bases and J by 6 bases, with 6 bases of the junction left unmatched. The CDR3 DNA follows: TGTGCCAGCAGCTCTCTAGAGGGGGCTCAGCCCCAGCATTTT. It translates to CASSSLEGAQPQHF.

This chain joins TRBV7-8 and TRBJ1-1; weak D call: TRBD1 (6 bases). The CDR3 sequence is 15 residues long. From germline, CDR1 is SGHVS and CDR2 FQNEAQ. The V end was cut by 2 bases, the J end by 7 bases, with 17 bases between. The CDR3 DNA sequence: TGTGCCAGCAGCTTAAACCCCGCAACGGGACATGAAGCTTTCTTT. Protein sequence: CASSLNPATGHEAFF.

The chain joins TRBV6-5 to TRBJ1-5; 7 nucleotides match TRBD1. The trim removed 0 bases at V and 5 bases at J, leaving 10 bases unmatched. Germline V lookup: CDR1 MNHEY, CDR2 SVGAGI. The CDR3 spans 17 residues. The CDR3 reads CASSYSYQRTGHQPQHF. Written as DNA, the CDR3 is TGTGCCAGCAGTTACTCATACCAAAGGACAGGTCATCAGCCCCAGCATTTT.

The chain couples TRBV27 to TRBJ2-7, with TRBD1 identical over 9 bases. J was trimmed by 6 bases and V by 5 bases; bases with no gene match: 2. CDR1 is MNHEY, CDR2 SMNVEV, per germline (reference sequence). There are 12 residues in the CDR3. This CDR3 reads CASSDRGVEQYF. DNA for the CDR3: TGTGCCAGCAGTGACAGGGGGGTCGAGCAGTACTTC.

This clonotype occurred once. The chain uses TRBV12-3 or TRBV12-4 and TRBJ2-3; 12 nucleotides match TRBD2. The CDR3 is 19 residues long. V was pared by 2 bases and J by 2 bases, with 11 bases of the junction left unmatched. Here the CDR3 DNA reads TGTGCCAGCAGTTTATCGGGGGGGCGGACTAGCGGGGTCACAGATACGCAGTATTTT. Translation: CASSLSGGRTSGVTDTQYF.

The chain combines TRBV13 with TRBJ2-1; D gene unclear. V lost 0 bases to trimming and J lost 10 bases, with 7 bases between them. Germline assignment: CDR1 PRHDT and CDR2 FYEKMQ (reference sequence). The CDR3 is made up of 12 amino acids. This CDR3 reads CASSLGSAEQFF. Here the CDR3 DNA reads TGTGCCAGCAGCTTAGGTTCGGCCGAGCAGTTCTTC.

This chain connects TRBV12-3 or TRBV12-4 to TRBJ1-1; no reliable D call. The ends were cut back, 2 bases at V and 0 bases at J, with 10 bases in the middle. The CDR3 consists of 15 residues. CDR3 residues: CASSLYPALNTEAFF. For the CDR3, the DNA is TGTGCCAGCAGTTTATATCCAGCCCTGAACACTGAAGCTTTCTTT.

The J gene is TRBJ2-7, the V gene TRBV5-1; TRBD1 or TRBD2 may be the D gene (5 bases each). The V end lost 0 bases, the J end lost 6 bases, and 13 bases lay between the germline ends. Germline loops: CDR1 SGHRS, CDR2 YFSETQ. The CDR3 runs to 14 residues. The CDR3 DNA follows: TGCGCCAGCAGCTTGGTAGGGGAGAGTGGCGAGCAGTACTTC. Translating gives CASSLVGESGEQYF. Full variable domain (missing parts from reference TRBV5-1 and TRBJ2-7): KAGVTQTPRYLIKTRGQQVTLSCSPISGHRSVSWYQQTPGQGLQFLFEYFSETQRNKGNFPGRFSGRQFSNSRSEMNVSTLELGDSALYLCASSLVGESGEQYFGPGTRLTVT.

This chain connects TRBV5-6 to TRBJ2-3; 11 bases map to TRBD2. V gave up 3 bases and J gave up 2 bases; unmatched junction bases: 8. The germline gives CDR1 SGHDT, CDR2 YYEEEE. The CDR3 runs 17 residues. The CDR3 sequence is CASSSVVAGGNTDTQYF. The CDR3 DNA reads TGTGCCAGCAGCTCGGTCGTAGCGGGAGGGAACACAGATACGCAGTATTTT. The whole variable domain, remainder taken from reference TRBV5-6 and TRBJ2-3, is DAGVTQSPTHLIKTRGQQVTLRCSPKSGHDTVSWYQQALGQGPQFIFQYYEEEERQRGNFPDRFSGHQFPNYSSELNVNALLLGDSALYLCASSSVVAGGNTDTQYFGPGTRLTVL.

The V call is TRBV7-9, the J call TRBJ2-5, with TRBD1 as a possible D gene (6 bases). V was cut by 5 bases and J by 1 base, with 11 bases left in between. Germline CDR1 is SEHNR and CDR2 is FQNEAQ (reference sequence). This CDR3 contains 14 residues. The CDR3 DNA follows: TGTGCCAGCAGCCGAGCAGGGGCCCAAGAGACCCAGTACTTC. It codes for CASSRAGAQETQYF.

Comment on this clonotype: The CDR3 does not end in the conserved phenylalanine or tryptophan, so this is likely a read error. This chain uses TRBV28 with TRBJ2-5; TRBD1 agrees at 9 bases. Germline loops: CDR1 MDHEN, CDR2 SYDVKM. V was pared by 6 bases and J by 2 bases, with 10 bases of the junction left unmatched. The CDR3 has 16 residues. CDR3 protein: CASSVPGTGLQETQYL. The DNA of the CDR3 is TGTGCCAGCAGCGTACCCGGGACAGGGTTACAAGAGACCCAGTACCTC.

This chain uses TRBV7-9 with TRBJ1-1, with a possible D match to TRBD1 (5 bases). This CDR3 is 15 amino acids long. Trimming removed 1 base from V and 8 bases from J, with 17 bases in between. Germline V gene sequence: CDR1 SEHNR, CDR2 FQNEAQ (reference sequence). The CDR3 DNA follows: TGTGCCAGCAGCTTAGGAACCTCCGGGACTGTGGAAGCTTTCTTT. Translating it yields CASSLGTSGTVEAFF. Based on the CDR3 plus reference TRBV7-9 and TRBJ1-1, the full variable domain is DTGVSQNPRHKITKRGQNVTFRCDPISEHNRLYWYRQTLGQGPEFLTYFQNEAQLEKSRLLSDRFSAERPKGSFSTLEIQRTEQGDSAMYLCASSLGTSGTVEAFFGQGTRLTVV.

J is TRBJ1-2 and V is TRBV7-9; unclear D gene. The CDR3 runs 13 residues. V was cut by 1 base and J by 8 bases, with 11 bases left in between. CDR1 SEHNR and CDR2 FQNEAQ come from the germline V gene (reference sequence). As DNA, the CDR3 is TGTGCCAGCAGCTTAGGGCAGTCTAGAGGCTACACCTTC. Amino acids: CASSLGQSRGYTF.

V usage is TRBV7-8 and J usage is TRBJ1-2, with TRBD1 identical over 10 bases. The CDR3 is 16 amino acids. V shed 4 bases and J 3 bases; nucleotides not matched to a gene: 8. Germline loops: CDR1 SGHVS, CDR2 FQNEAQ. The CDR3 sequence is CASSSRDRGVYYGYTF. CDR3 DNA: TGTGCCAGCAGCTCCAGGGACAGGGGAGTATACTATGGCTACACCTTC.

CDR3 bases: TGTGCCAGCAGTGGTCCTGCCGGACAGAAGAGTGATGGCTACACCTTC. Its protein product is CASSGPAGQKSDGYTF. J is TRBJ1-2 and V is TRBV6-2 or TRBV6-3, with TRBD1 as a possible D gene (6 bases). The germline V and J ends were trimmed by 5 bases and 6 bases, with 22 bases remaining between them. The CDR3 runs 16 residues. Germline V gene sequence: CDR1 MNHEY, CDR2 SVGEGT.

This CDR3 is CASSHDRSSYEQYF. In DNA, the CDR3 is TGTGCCAGCAGCCACGATAGGAGCTCCTACGAGCAGTACTTC. The chain combines TRBV5-4 with TRBJ2-7; D is unresolved. This CDR3 has 14 residues. V lost 4 bases and J lost 0, with 11 bases in between. Germline V lookup: CDR1 SGHNT, CDR2 YYREEE (reference sequence).

This sequence joins TRBV13 and TRBJ2-1, with D perhaps TRBD2 (7 bases). The germline V gene encodes CDR1 PRHDT and CDR2 FYEKMQ (reference sequence). The V and J ends lost 4 bases and 7 bases respectively, with 17 bases between them. The CDR3 extends over 15 amino acids. The CDR3 DNA is TGTGCCAGCAGCTCCCTTGCGGGGGCGGGAAATGAGCAGTTCTTC. Protein: CASSSLAGAGNEQFF.

The chain recombines TRBV30 with TRBJ2-2; 14 bases are a match to TRBD2. V shed 1 base, J shed 4 bases, and the junction held 5 bases outside the gene matches. From germline, CDR1 is GTSNPN and CDR2 SVGIG (reference sequence). This CDR3 contains 17 residues. The CDR3 is CAWSAPGLAGVTGELFF. The CDR3 DNA sequence: TGTGCCTGGAGTGCCCCGGGACTAGCGGGGGTCACCGGGGAGCTGTTTTTT.

The V and J genes are TRBV12-3 or TRBV12-4 and TRBJ2-2; possibly TRBD2 for D (6 bases). The CDR3 is made up of 14 amino acids. Deletions cut 6 bases from V and 7 bases from J, with 15 bases between. CDR3 bases: TGTGCCAGCAGGGACGGGGGTGCGGGCGGGGAGCTGTTTTTT. Encoded protein: CASRDGGAGGELFF.

The genes are TRBV6-5 and TRBJ2-2; D uncertain. The CDR3 runs 13 residues. V was shortened by 8 bases and J by 4 bases, with 11 bases between the two germline ends. Germline CDR1 reads MNHEY; CDR2 reads SVGAGI. The CDR3 region is CASRSGFTGELFF. The CDR3 DNA reads TGTGCCAGCCGGTCTGGGTTCACCGGGGAGCTGTTTTTT.

The chain combines TRBV29-1 with TRBJ2-3; 9 nucleotides align to TRBD1. Unmatched junction bases numbered 7, after V lost 6 bases and J lost 6 bases. The germline gives CDR1 SQVTM, CDR2 ANQGSEA. The length of the CDR3 is 13 residues. The CDR3 sequence: CSVPGQGPDTQYF. CDR3 DNA sequence: TGCAGCGTGCCGGGACAGGGTCCGGATACGCAGTATTTT.

The chain employs TRBV29-1 and TRBJ1-1, with a tentative D call TRBD1 (5 bases). V was cut by 3 bases and J by 3 bases, with 8 bases left in between. CDR3 length: 12 amino acids. Germline CDR1 SQVTM, CDR2 ANQGSEA. The chain's CDR3 is CSVEGRYTEAFF. In DNA form, the CDR3 reads TGCAGCGTTGAGGGACGGTACACTGAAGCTTTCTTT.